This T cell receptor beta chain was found in a study of T cell responses to AZD1222 COVID-19 vaccine. Whole-study findings and limits: Sampling captured repertoires only after the peak T cell response. Regions 160-218 and 743-854 dominated among vaccine-associated CD4 TCRs spanning spike.

V was clipped by 3 bases and J by 1 base, with 10 bases between them. CDR1 is DFQATT, CDR2 SNEGSKA, per germline (reference sequence). The CDR3 covers 14 residues. To note about this clone: Its antigen is not known.

Clones were sequenced by immunoSEQ multiplex PCR, and TCRdb holds only the in-frame ones, with some missing. This sample has about 94,000 clones, with roughly 90% found just once. The sample in question was peripheral blood, obtained 28 days after the second AZD1222 dose. V gene TRBV20-1 combines with J gene TRBJ2-1; D perhaps matches TRBD2 (6 bases). The receptor was isolated from an adult who received the AZD1222 COVID-19 vaccine. CDR3 residues: CSASYGSSYNEQFF. In DNA, the CDR3 is TGCAGTGCTAGTTACGGGAGTTCCTACAATGAGCAGTTCTTC.